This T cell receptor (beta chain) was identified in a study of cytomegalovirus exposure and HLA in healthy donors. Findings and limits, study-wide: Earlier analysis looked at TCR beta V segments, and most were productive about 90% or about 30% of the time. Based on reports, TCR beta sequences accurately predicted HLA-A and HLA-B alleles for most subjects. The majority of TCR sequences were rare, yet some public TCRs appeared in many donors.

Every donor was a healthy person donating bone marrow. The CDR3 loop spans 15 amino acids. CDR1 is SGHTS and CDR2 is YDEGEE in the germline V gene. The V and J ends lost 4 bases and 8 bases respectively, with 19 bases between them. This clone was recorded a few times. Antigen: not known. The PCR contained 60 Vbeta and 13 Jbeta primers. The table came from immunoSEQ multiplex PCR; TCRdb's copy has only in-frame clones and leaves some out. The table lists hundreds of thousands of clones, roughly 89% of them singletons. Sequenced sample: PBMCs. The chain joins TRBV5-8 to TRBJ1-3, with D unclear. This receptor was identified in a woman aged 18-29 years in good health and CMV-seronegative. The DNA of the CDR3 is TGTGCCAGCAGCAAAGAATGGGTGTACGGGGACACCATATATTTT. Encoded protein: CASSKEWVYGDTIYF.